Listed here are 3 T cell receptor beta chains from one sample, sequenced in a study of blood T cell repertoires in COVID-19. The data were produced by immunoSEQ multiplex PCR, yet TCRdb's version contains in-frame clones alone and is incomplete. The table lists just over 300,000 clones, approximately 84% of them singletons. Source material: PBMCs or T cells enriched from blood (not recorded which). Source of these receptors: a young man who had recovered from COVID-19.

This chain joins TRBV2 and TRBJ2-1, with 8 bases lining up with TRBD1. J was trimmed by 3 bases and V by 7 bases; bases with no gene match: 5. The CDR3 spans 14 residues. Germline V gene sequence: CDR1 SNHLY, CDR2 FYNNEI. The CDR3 DNA sequence: TGTGCCAGCACCAGGACAGGGATCTACAATGAGCAGTTCTTC. As protein: CASTRTGIYNEQFF.

This clone was picked up a small number of times. The chain joins TRBV5-1 to TRBJ2-3; TRBD2 matches 13 bases. Germline CDR1 is SGHRS and CDR2 is YFSETQ. The CDR3 extends over 16 amino acids. V gave up 4 bases and J gave up 2 bases; unmatched junction bases: 4. CDR3 loop: CASSRLAGGNTDTQYF. CDR3 in DNA: TGCGCCAGCAGCAGACTAGCGGGAGGTAACACAGATACGCAGTATTTT.

This chain connects TRBV7-2 to TRBJ2-3, with a tentative D call TRBD1 (5 bases). Germline V gives CDR1 SGHTA, CDR2 FQGNSA. The CDR3 extends over 15 amino acids. V lost 1 base and J 2 bases, leaving 10 bases between the germline ends. The CDR3 loop reads CASSLGTRPTDTQYF. DNA of the CDR3: TGTGCCAGCAGCTTAGGGACAAGACCCACAGATACGCAGTATTTT.